The 22 T cell receptor beta chains listed next were all sequenced from one sample in a study of CD8 T cells in ankylosing spondylitis (dated by TCRdb to the late 2010s). Preparation of the library involved 5' RACE. Data came from an Illumina HiSeq 2500. The public sequencing data were trimmed at Q25 with fastp and processed into clonotypes with MiXCR by TCRdb, which kept only in-frame beta chains. Merged by CDR3 protein, the rows form single entries marked with the most common genes and DNA. The sample table contains about 800,000 distinct CDR3 sequences; only one count was recorded for approximately 12% of them. Of the sample, more than 0.5% is held by the ten largest clones. What the study reported, not specific to this receptor: A TCR beta motif of fewer than 10 highly homologous amino acid variants appeared characteristic of blood from ankylosing spondylitis patients.

Their cognate antigens are unknown. The sequenced sample was blood, either unsorted or a sorted T cell fraction (not recorded which). These receptors originate from a male donor with ankylosing spondylitis.

The rearrangement links TRBV6-5 to TRBJ2-3, with 8 bases identical to TRBD2. J lost 6 bases, V lost 2 bases, and 7 bases had no gene match. The CDR3 is 15 residues long. Germline-derived CDR1 and CDR2 are MNHEY and SVGAGI. The CDR3 DNA is TGTGCCAGCAGTTACGTGGGGACTAGTTTGGATACGCAGTATTTT. Amino acid sequence: CASSYVGTSLDTQYF.

V is TRBV2 and J is TRBJ2-7; 10 positions match TRBD1. The J segment lost 5 bases and the V segment lost 9 bases, leaving 7 bases of the junction unmatched. The CDR3 contains 13 residues. Germline CDR1 SNHLY, CDR2 FYNNEI. The CDR3 here is CASGTGDSDEQYF. CDR3 DNA: TGTGCCAGTGGGACAGGGGATAGTGACGAGCAGTACTTC.

In DNA, the CDR3 is TGTGCCAGCAGTTTAATAAGAGGAGGGCACCTTAACTATGGCTACACCTTC. It yields the protein CASSLIRGGHLNYGYTF. The chain employs TRBV28 and TRBJ1-2; D uncertain. V lost 2 bases to trimming and J lost 1 base, with 17 bases between them. The CDR3 loop spans 17 amino acids. Germline V gives CDR1 MDHEN, CDR2 SYDVKM.

The chain links TRBV15 to TRBJ2-7; no clear D gene. The V gene lost 6 bases and the J gene lost 3 bases, with 9 bases spanning the gap. Germline V gene data show CDR1 as LNHNV and CDR2 as YYDKDF (reference sequence). This CDR3 region has 12 residues. The CDR3: CATSKGYYEQYF. The CDR3 DNA sequence: TGTGCCACCAGTAAGGGATACTACGAGCAGTACTTC.

V usage is TRBV20-1 and J usage is TRBJ1-2, with D unclear. CDR3 length equals 13 residues. The germline gives CDR1 DFQATT, CDR2 SNEGSKA (reference sequence). V lost 1 base and J 2 bases, leaving 8 bases between the germline ends. CDR3 sequence reads: CSARGQVNYGYTF. Here the CDR3 DNA reads TGCAGTGCTAGAGGCCAGGTGAACTATGGCTACACCTTC.

There are many counts of this clonotype. The chain joins TRBV10-3 to TRBJ1-5; D is perhaps TRBD1 (6 bases). This CDR3 has 15 residues. CDR1 and CDR2 (germline): ENHRY, SYGVKD. Trimming removed 0 bases from V and 5 bases from J, with 11 bases in between. The CDR3 DNA follows: TGTGCCATCAGTGAGTCACCGGCAGGGGATCAGCCCCAGCATTTT. Encoded protein: CAISESPAGDQPQHF.

This clonotype has just a few counts. The chain joins TRBV28 to TRBJ2-5; no firm D call. Germline-derived CDR1 and CDR2 are MDHEN and SYDVKM. CDR3 length: 16 residues. Trimming cost V 1 base and J 2 bases, with 14 bases left between them. In DNA, the CDR3 is TGTGCCAGCAGTTTATCTCTCGGGCCCTCTCAAGAGACCCAGTACTTC. Translated, it gives CASSLSLGPSQETQYF. Filled out from reference TRBV28 and TRBJ2-5, the complete variable domain reads DVKVTQSSRYLVKRTGEKVFLECVQDMDHENMFWYRQDPGLGLRLIYFSYDVKMKEKGDIPEGYSVSREKKERFSLILESASTNQTSMYLCASSLSLGPSQETQYFGPGTRLLVL.

The chain employs TRBV10-3 and TRBJ2-3; D is tentatively TRBD1 or TRBD2 (5 bases each). V gave up 2 bases and J gave up 6 bases, with 21 bases separating them. CDR1 is ENHRY and CDR2 is SYGVKD in the germline V gene. The CDR3 extends over 17 amino acids. Here the CDR3 reads CAISEPTTGAPGDTQYF. The CDR3 DNA is TGTGCCATCAGTGAGCCAACGACCGGGGCCCCCGGGGATACGCAGTATTTT.

This clonotype has just a few counts. The V gene is TRBV12-3 or TRBV12-4, the J gene TRBJ1-5; possible D gene TRBD1, 5 bases. V shed 2 bases and J shed 4 bases, with 18 bases lying between them. The CDR3 has 17 amino acids. The CDR3 DNA reads TGTGCCAGCAGTTTAAGGGTTGTCGGGGCAGTTAATCAGCCCCAGCATTTT. This gives the protein CASSLRVVGAVNQPQHF.

This clonotype has at least ten counts. The genes are TRBV10-3 and TRBJ2-1, with TRBD2 identical over 9 bases. This CDR3 contains 16 residues. With 2 bases clipped from V and 0 bases from J, the junction kept 2 bases outside the gene matches. The germline V gene has CDR1 ENHRY and CDR2 SYGVKD. CDR3: CAISEGLAISYNEQFF. In DNA, the CDR3 is TGTGCCATCAGTGAGGGACTAGCGATCTCCTACAATGAGCAGTTCTTC.

The CDR3 spells CSASEDVYSNQPQHF. The CDR3 DNA reads TGCAGTGCTAGTGAGGACGTTTATAGCAATCAGCCCCAGCATTTT. V usage is TRBV20-1 and J usage is TRBJ1-5, with D hard to call. V dropped 3 bases and J dropped 0 bases, with 12 bases sitting between them. Germline CDR1 reads DFQATT; CDR2 reads SNEGSKA (reference sequence). This CDR3 is 15 amino acids long.

The V call is TRBV5-1, the J call TRBJ2-1; 9 positions match TRBD1. The length of the CDR3 is 15 residues. CDR1 is SGHRS, CDR2 YFSETQ, per germline. J gave up 6 bases and V 4 bases, and 8 bases lay outside the gene matches. CDR3 in amino acids: CASSPGQGYLNEQFF. In DNA form, the CDR3 reads TGCGCCAGCAGCCCGGGACAGGGTTATCTCAATGAGCAGTTCTTC.

This clonotype was seen a handful of times. The chain carries TRBV6-2 or TRBV6-3 and TRBJ1-5; TRBD1 is a possible D gene (6 bases). Trimming shortened V by 7 bases and J by 6 bases, and 16 bases separated the two germline ends. There are 14 residues in the CDR3. Germline-derived CDR1 and CDR2 are MNHEY and SVGEGT. In DNA form, the CDR3 reads TGTGCCAGCACCAATTGGCAGGGGTTTCAGCCCCAGCATTTT. Protein product: CASTNWQGFQPQHF.

This chain connects TRBV6-5 to TRBJ1-6; D uncertain. This CDR3 contains 15 residues. CDR1 is MNHEY, CDR2 SVGAGI, per germline. Trimming took off 2 bases at V and 5 bases at J, with 10 bases between the two ends. CDR3 nucleotide sequence: TGTGCCAGCAGTTACGGGATGCCGAATAATTCACCCCTCCACTTT. Translating gives CASSYGMPNNSPLHF.

This clonotype was recorded a few times. This CDR3 is CASSLQAGGETQYF. The CDR3 region has the DNA TGCGCCAGCAGCTTACAGGCCGGGGGAGAGACCCAGTACTTC. The rearrangement uses TRBV4-3 and TRBJ2-5; D possibly corresponds to TRBD2 (6 bases). Germline V CDR1 and CDR2: LGHNA, YSLEER. V lost 5 bases and J 4 bases, leaving 14 bases between the germline ends. The CDR3 consists of 14 residues.

This clonotype was seen more than once but under ten times. The chain carries TRBV5-5 and TRBJ1-1; D possibly corresponds to TRBD1 (5 bases). The germline V gene encodes CDR1 SGHKS and CDR2 YYEKEE (reference sequence). V was shortened by 1 base and J by 5 bases, with 15 bases between the two germline ends. The CDR3 extends over 15 amino acids. CDR3 nucleotides: TGTGCCAGCAGCTTGAGAGGACAACAAAGTACTGAAGCTTTCTTT. It yields the protein CASSLRGQQSTEAFF.

This clonotype was seen ten or more times. The CDR3 reads CASSFITGPHEQYF. The DNA of the CDR3 is TGCGCCAGCAGCTTTATCACCGGGCCCCACGAGCAGTACTTC. The chain employs TRBV5-1 and TRBJ2-7, with D hard to call. This CDR3 comprises 14 residues. Trimming took off 2 bases at V and 5 bases at J, with 14 bases between the two ends. Germline loops: CDR1 SGHRS, CDR2 YFSETQ.

This clonotype was found many times. This rearrangement joins TRBV7-6 to TRBJ2-1, with D perhaps matching TRBD2 (5 bases). The germline gives CDR1 SGHVS, CDR2 FNYEAQ. Deletions cut 0 bases from V and 1 base from J, with 7 bases between. The CDR3 has 15 residues. The CDR3 here is CASSLAGISYNEQFF. The CDR3 nucleotides are TGTGCCAGCAGCTTAGCCGGGATATCCTACAATGAGCAGTTCTTC.

This clonotype occurred many times. The J gene is TRBJ2-7, the V gene TRBV7-2; D ambiguous. Trimming removed 8 bases from V and 2 bases from J, with 7 bases in between. Germline V lookup: CDR1 SGHTA, CDR2 FQGNSA. The length of the CDR3 is 11 residues. The CDR3 spells CASSLPYEQYF. The CDR3 DNA reads as TGTGCCAGCTCGCTCCCCTACGAGCAGTACTTC.

J is TRBJ1-2 and V is TRBV28, with D unclear. CDR1 is MDHEN and CDR2 is SYDVKM in the germline V gene. The CDR3 has 15 residues. V dropped 3 bases and J dropped 2 bases, with 13 bases sitting between them. Here the CDR3 DNA reads TGTGCCAGCAGTTTTAAGATAACCCGAAACTATGGCTACACCTTC. It encodes CASSFKITRNYGYTF.

This clonotype was recorded a few times. This chain connects TRBV28 to TRBJ2-7; no firm D call. The CDR3 has 13 residues. V lost 2 bases, J lost 3 bases, and 8 bases lay in between. In germline, CDR1 is MDHEN, CDR2 SYDVKM. The CDR3 region is CASSLVGDYEQYF. The CDR3 region has the DNA TGTGCCAGCAGTTTAGTTGGGGACTACGAGCAGTACTTC.

This clonotype has a handful of counts. V gene TRBV20-1 combines with J gene TRBJ1-1, with D perhaps matching TRBD1 (6 bases). The germline V and J ends were trimmed by 3 bases and 4 bases, with 12 bases remaining between them. CDR3 length: 13 residues. The germline V gene has CDR1 DFQATT and CDR2 SNEGSKA (reference sequence). The CDR3 DNA reads TGCAGTGCTAGGCTGAGGGGGGGCACTGAAGCTTTCTTT. Translation gives CSARLRGGTEAFF.